The 14 T cell receptor beta chains listed next were all sequenced from one sample in a study of T cells in localized non-small cell lung cancer. Sequencing used immunoSEQ multiplex PCR; TCRdb keeps in-frame clones, though not all of them. This table has more than 20,000 clones, over 85% appearing once. This specimen consisted of peripheral blood, obtained before any cancer treatment. These receptors originate from a male donor at least 60 years old with stage I squamous cell lung carcinoma.

The chain joins TRBV6-1 to TRBJ1-2; TRBD1 might be the D (5 bases). This CDR3 region has 15 residues. CDR1 and CDR2 (germline): MNHNS, SASEGT. The V gene lost 0 bases and the J gene lost 3 bases, with 11 bases spanning the gap. The DNA of the CDR3 is TGTGCCAGCAGTGAAGCGCTTGACAGAGACTATGGCTACACCTTC. As protein: CASSEALDRDYGYTF.

This clone appeared a single time. The chain joins TRBV9 to TRBJ1-3; 7 bases are shared with TRBD1. V dropped 1 base and J dropped 2; count of bases not matched to a gene: 3. Per germline, CDR1 SGDLS and CDR2 YYNGEE. The CDR3 contains 15 residues. CDR3 sequence (DNA): TGTGCCAGCAGCGTAAGACAGGGCCCTGGAAACACCATATATTTT. Translating gives CASSVRQGPGNTIYF. Full variable domain (rest looked up from reference TRBV9 and TRBJ1-3): DSGVTQTPKHLITATGQRVTLRCSPRSGDLSVYWYQQSLDQGLQFLIQYYNGEERAKGNILERFSAQQFPDLHSELNLSSLELGDSALYFCASSVRQGPGNTIYFGEGSWLTVV.

This chain links TRBV28 with TRBJ1-6; possibly TRBD1 for D (5 bases). There are 15 residues in the CDR3. The germline V gene has CDR1 MDHEN and CDR2 SYDVKM. V dropped 1 base and J dropped 7 bases, with 11 bases sitting between them. The CDR3 region has the DNA TGTGCCAGCAGTTTATTTTCGACAGTAAATTCACCCCTCCACTTT. Protein sequence: CASSLFSTVNSPLHF.

The chain carries TRBV19 and TRBJ2-5, with 12 bases fitting TRBD1. Germline V gene data show CDR1 as LNHDA and CDR2 as SQIVND (reference sequence). The CDR3 has 17 residues. The V and J ends lost 8 bases and 1 base, in that order; junction bases with no gene match: 11. The CDR3 loop reads CASAELGTGGLQETQYF. CDR3 coding DNA: TGTGCCAGTGCTGAATTGGGGACAGGGGGCCTCCAAGAGACCCAGTACTTC. Supplemented by reference TRBV19 and TRBJ2-5, the full variable domain reads DGGITQSPKYLFRKEGQNVTLSCEQNLNHDAMYWYRQDPGQGLRLIYYSQIVNDFQKGDIAEGYSVSREKKESFPLTVTSAQKNPTAFYLCASAELGTGGLQETQYFGPGTRLLVL.

This chain links TRBV11-2 with TRBJ2-7; D is perhaps TRBD2 (6 bases). Trimming removed 1 base at V and 0 bases at J, with 10 bases between. From germline, CDR1 is SGHAT and CDR2 FQNNGV. The CDR3 sequence is 15 residues long. DNA for the CDR3: TGTGCCAGCAGCTTAGGGCGGGGCGCCTCCTACGAGCAGTACTTC. Protein: CASSLGRGASYEQYF. Filled out from reference TRBV11-2 and TRBJ2-7, the complete variable domain reads EAGVAQSPRYKIIEKRQSVAFWCNPISGHATLYWYQQILGQGPKLLIQFQNNGVVDDSQLPKDRFSAERLKGVDSTLKIQPAKLEDSAVYLCASSLGRGASYEQYFGPGTRLTVT.

The V and J genes are TRBV5-3 and TRBJ2-6; perhaps TRBD2 as D (6 bases). TRBV5-3 falls under the ORF class, with uncertain function. The CDR3 extends over 16 amino acids. With 4 bases removed from V and 1 base from J, the gap between germline ends came to 12 bases. CDR3 bases: TGTGCCAGAAGCCATTTAGGAGGGTCTGGGGCCAACGTCCTGACTTTC. It encodes CARSHLGGSGANVLTF.

The V call is TRBV4-1, the J call TRBJ2-1; 13 bases fit TRBD2. This CDR3 is 18 amino acids long. Germline V CDR1 and CDR2: MGHRA, YSYEKL. Trimming took 0 bases from V and 9 from J; bases not matched to a gene: 11. The CDR3 spells CASSQEELAGGHPSEQFF. The DNA for the CDR3 is TGCGCCAGCAGCCAAGAGGAACTAGCGGGGGGGCATCCTAGTGAGCAGTTCTTC.

The V and J genes are TRBV29-1 and TRBJ1-4; D gene unclear. This CDR3 is 11 amino acids long. Trimming cost V 8 bases and J 4 bases, with 8 bases left between them. The V gene's germline CDR1 is SQVTM and CDR2 ANQGSEA. In DNA, the CDR3 is TGCAGCTGGGTTCTTAATGAAAAACTGTTTTTT. It yields the protein CSWVLNEKLFF.

The rearrangement links TRBV6-1 to TRBJ1-1; D is unresolved. V shed 1 base and J shed 5 bases, with 14 bases lying between them. The CDR3 length is 15 residues. Germline-derived CDR1 and CDR2 are MNHNS and SASEGT. The chain's CDR3 is CASSEGGTVGTEAFF. Written as DNA, the CDR3 is TGTGCCAGCAGTGAAGGGGGAACCGTCGGGACTGAAGCTTTCTTT.

This clone was seen a few times. The rearrangement links TRBV11-2 to TRBJ1-2; 7 bases are a match to TRBD1. J lost 0 bases, V lost 3 bases, and 1 base had no gene match. This CDR3 has 14 residues. The germline CDR1 and CDR2 sequences are SGHAT and FQNNGV. The DNA of the CDR3 is TGTGCCAGCAGCTTGGACAGGACTAACTATGGCTACACCTTC. It yields the protein CASSLDRTNYGYTF.

The V and J genes are TRBV6-5 and TRBJ1-2, with D uncertain. In germline, CDR1 is MNHEY, CDR2 SVGAGI. Between the trimmed V and J ends, which lost 2 bases and 7 bases, there was a span of 8 bases. CDR3 length: 12 residues. The CDR3 DNA sequence: TGTGCCAGCAGTTACGGATCGGTTGGCTACACCTTC. Protein product: CASSYGSVGYTF.

The chain couples TRBV19 to TRBJ1-2, with 9 bases that match TRBD1. V trimming: 2 bases; J trimming: 2 bases; junction bases outside the gene matches: 6. Germline V CDR1 and CDR2: LNHDA, SQIVND (reference sequence). This CDR3 is built from 16 residues. The CDR3 sequence: CASSIRGQGANYGYTF. The CDR3 bases are TGTGCCAGTAGTATACGGGGACAGGGAGCGAACTATGGCTACACCTTC.

V gene TRBV27 combines with J gene TRBJ1-2; 7 bases line up with TRBD1. J lost 1 base, V lost 4 bases, and 9 bases had no gene match. The CDR3 contains 16 residues. The germline V gene encodes CDR1 MNHEY and CDR2 SMNVEV (reference sequence). This CDR3 reads CASSSLRQGYNYGYTF. Written as DNA, the CDR3 is TGTGCCAGCAGTTCTCTCAGACAGGGATATAACTATGGCTACACCTTC.

The rearrangement links TRBV4-1 to TRBJ2-7; D is unresolved. Germline assignment: CDR1 MGHRA and CDR2 YSYEKL. V was shortened by 0 bases and J by 0 bases, with 9 bases between the two germline ends. This CDR3 contains 15 residues. The CDR3 coding sequence is TGCGCCAGCAGCCAAGATTTAAGGGTCTCCTACGAGCAGTACTTC. Amino acids: CASSQDLRVSYEQYF.